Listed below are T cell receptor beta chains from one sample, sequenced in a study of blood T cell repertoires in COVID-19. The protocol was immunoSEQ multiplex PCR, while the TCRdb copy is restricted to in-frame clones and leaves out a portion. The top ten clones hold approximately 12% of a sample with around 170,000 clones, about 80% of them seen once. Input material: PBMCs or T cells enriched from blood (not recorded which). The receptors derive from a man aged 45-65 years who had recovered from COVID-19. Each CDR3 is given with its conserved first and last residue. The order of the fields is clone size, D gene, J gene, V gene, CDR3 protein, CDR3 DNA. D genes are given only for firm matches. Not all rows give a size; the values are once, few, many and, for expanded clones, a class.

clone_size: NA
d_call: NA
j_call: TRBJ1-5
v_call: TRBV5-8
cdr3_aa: CASSLYQGISNQPQHF
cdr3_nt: TGTGCCAGCAGCTTGTATCAGGGTATCAGCAATCAGCCCCAGCATTTT

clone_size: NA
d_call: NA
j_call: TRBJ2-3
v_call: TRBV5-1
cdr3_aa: CASSTGTDTQYF
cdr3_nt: TGCGCCAGCAGTACCGGGACAGATACGCAGTATTTT

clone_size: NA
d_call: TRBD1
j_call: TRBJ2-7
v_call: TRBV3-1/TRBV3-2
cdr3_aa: CASSAGQGGSYEQYF
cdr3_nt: TGTGCCAGCAGCGCCGGACAGGGGGGGTCCTACGAGCAGTACTTC

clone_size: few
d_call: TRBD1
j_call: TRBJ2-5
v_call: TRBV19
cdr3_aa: CASGPGQGRETQYF
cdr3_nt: TGTGCCAGTGGACCCGGACAGGGGAGGGAGACCCAGTACTTC

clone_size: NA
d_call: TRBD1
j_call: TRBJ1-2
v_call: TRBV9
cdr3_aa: CASSLGQGLYGYTF
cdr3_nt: TGTGCCAGCAGCCTGGGACAGGGGCTCTATGGCTACACCTTC

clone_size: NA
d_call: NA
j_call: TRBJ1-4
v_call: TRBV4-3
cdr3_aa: CASSHGASNEKLFF
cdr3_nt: TGCGCCAGCAGCCATGGGGCCTCTAATGAAAAACTGTTTTTT

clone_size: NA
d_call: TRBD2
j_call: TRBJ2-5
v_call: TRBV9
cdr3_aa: CASSSGLAGAQETQYF
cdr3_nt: TGTGCCAGCAGCTCGGGACTAGCGGGGGCGCAAGAGACCCAGTACTTC

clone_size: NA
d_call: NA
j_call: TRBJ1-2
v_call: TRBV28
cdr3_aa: CASTLRSQHGYTF
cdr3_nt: TGTGCCAGCACCTTGAGGTCGCAGCATGGCTACACCTTC

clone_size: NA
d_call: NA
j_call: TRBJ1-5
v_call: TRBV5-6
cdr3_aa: CASSPRGYSNQPQHF
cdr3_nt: TGTGCCAGCAGCCCCAGGGGATATAGCAATCAGCCCCAGCATTTT

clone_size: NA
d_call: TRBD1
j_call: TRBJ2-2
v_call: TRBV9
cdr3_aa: CASSVGGTGRSGELFF
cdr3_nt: TGTGCCAGCAGCGTAGGGGGGACAGGGAGGTCCGGGGAGCTGTTTTTT

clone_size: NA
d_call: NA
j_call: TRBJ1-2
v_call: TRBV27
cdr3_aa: CASSLNRLVQLRGYGYTF
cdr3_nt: TGTGCCAGCAGTTTAAACCGGCTCGTTCAGCTCCGGGGCTATGGCTACACCTTC

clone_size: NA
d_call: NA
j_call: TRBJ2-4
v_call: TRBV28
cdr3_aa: CASSPSQAIQYF
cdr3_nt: TGTGCCAGCAGCCCTTCCCAGGCCATTCAGTACTTC

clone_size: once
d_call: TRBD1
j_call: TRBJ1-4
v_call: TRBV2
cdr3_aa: CASEGQGYEKLFF
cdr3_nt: TGTGCCAGCGAAGGACAGGGTTATGAAAAACTGTTTTTT